The 18 T cell receptor beta chains below all came from one sample that was sequenced in a study of cytomegalovirus exposure and HLA in healthy donors. Both 60 Vbeta primers and 13 Jbeta primers went into the PCR. Repertoires were generated with immunoSEQ multiplex PCR, while TCRdb's copy carries only in-frame clones and drops some. This sample has some 150,000 clones, with around nine tenths found just once. Source material: PBMCs. Source of these receptors: a woman aged 25-40 years in good health and CMV-seronegative.

The chain joins TRBV5-1 to TRBJ2-7; TRBD1 is a possible D gene (5 bases). The germline CDR1 and CDR2 sequences are SGHRS and YFSETQ. This CDR3 spans 15 amino acids. The V end was cut by 0 bases, the J end by 2 bases, with 12 bases between. The CDR3, as DNA: TGCGCCAGCAGCTTGGTAGTGATAGGGGCCTACGAGCAGTACTTC. Translated, it gives CASSLVVIGAYEQYF.

In this sample, this clone turned up once. V and J are TRBV12-2 and TRBJ2-5; the table's TRBD1 call for D was not verified on the DNA. TRBV12-2 is listed as a pseudogene. The CDR3 contains 13 residues. CDR3: CASRLTGLGTQYF. DNA for the CDR3: TGTGCAAGTCGCTTAACAGGGCTGGGGACCCAGTACTTC.

This chain connects TRBV5-4 to TRBJ2-2; 12 nucleotides match TRBD1. After removal of 3 bases from V and 3 bases from J, the junction contained 9 bases not matched to a gene. This CDR3 region has 18 residues. Germline assignment: CDR1 SGHNT and CDR2 YYREEE (reference sequence). In DNA form, the CDR3 reads TGTGCCAGCAGCTCGGGACAGGGGGCCTCTTGGTACACCGGGGAGCTGTTTTTT. It encodes CASSSGQGASWYTGELFF.

V usage is TRBV7-2 and J usage is TRBJ1-1, with TRBD1 as a possible D gene (5 bases). The germline V gene encodes CDR1 SGHTA and CDR2 FQGNSA. V dropped 5 bases and J dropped 10 bases, with 17 bases sitting between them. The CDR3 runs to 13 residues. CDR3 nucleotides: TGTGCCAGCAGCCCGCTGGGGGGGAGGGGAGCTTTCTTT. It translates to CASSPLGGRGAFF.

CDR3 nucleotides: TGCGCCAGCAGCCGTGGGCGGGGAGTCGGAGATACGCAGTATTTT. Translating it yields CASSRGRGVGDTQYF. This chain uses TRBV4-1 with TRBJ2-3; D is possibly TRBD2 (6 bases). Germline CDR1 MGHRA, CDR2 YSYEKL. The V end lost 4 bases, the J end lost 5 bases, and 16 bases lay between the germline ends. This CDR3 is built from 15 residues.

This chain links TRBV7-9 with TRBJ1-2; unclear D gene. This CDR3 contains 14 residues. V lost 4 bases and J lost 3, with 12 bases in between. Germline assignment: CDR1 SEHNR and CDR2 FQNEAQ (reference sequence). The DNA for the CDR3 is TGTGCCAGCAGCTGGACCTGGGAGGACTATGGCTACACCTTC. This sequence encodes CASSWTWEDYGYTF.

The DNA of the CDR3 is TGTGCCTGGAGTGTACGCGTCACTAACTATGGCTACACCTTC. Translating gives CAWSVRVTNYGYTF. The V gene is TRBV30, the J gene TRBJ1-2, with D hard to call. V gave up 0 bases and J gave up 0 bases, with 8 bases separating them. This CDR3 spans 14 amino acids. The germline CDR1 and CDR2 sequences are GTSNPN and SVGIG (reference sequence).

This chain's CDR3 is CAWSEGARDTQYF. In DNA form, the CDR3 reads TGTGCCTGGAGTGAGGGGGCCAGAGATACGCAGTATTTT. This sequence joins TRBV30 and TRBJ2-3, with TRBD1 matching over 7 bases. The V gene end was trimmed by 1 base and the J gene end by 5 bases; junction bases not matched to a gene: 3. This CDR3 spans 13 amino acids. Looked up from germline, CDR1 is GTSNPN and CDR2 is SVGIG (reference sequence).

This clone is a singleton in its sample. The rearrangement joins TRBV7-3 to TRBJ1-1, with 7 nucleotides matching TRBD1. Germline V lookup: CDR1 SGHTA, CDR2 FQGTGA. J lost 8 bases, V lost 2 bases, and 11 bases had no gene match. This CDR3 has 15 residues. This chain's CDR3 is CASSLQGQPSSEAFF. The CDR3 DNA reads TGTGCCAGCAGCTTACAGGGACAGCCGTCGTCGGAAGCTTTCTTT.

The J gene is TRBJ2-4, the V gene TRBV2, with 10 nucleotides matching TRBD1. Germline CDR1 SNHLY, CDR2 FYNNEI. The V segment lost 6 bases and the J segment 1 base; nucleotides outside the gene matches: 6. The CDR3 is 16 residues long. CDR3 nucleotide sequence: TGTGCCAGCAGCCCGGGACAGGGGACTGCCAAAAACATTCAGTACTTC. It translates to CASSPGQGTAKNIQYF.

In this sample, this clone turned up a few times. The rearrangement joins TRBV6-5 to TRBJ2-2, with 7 bases aligning to TRBD1. After removal of 2 bases from V and 0 bases from J, the junction contained 3 bases not matched to a gene. CDR1 MNHEY and CDR2 SVGAGI come from the germline V gene. The CDR3 sequence is 16 residues long. In nucleotides, the CDR3 is TGTGCCAGCAGTTACGTCGGGACAGCGAACACCGGGGAGCTGTTTTTT. It yields the protein CASSYVGTANTGELFF.

The chain combines TRBV6-6 with TRBJ2-1, with 8 positions matching TRBD2. J gave up 10 bases and V 0 bases, and 8 bases lay outside the gene matches. CDR1 is MNHNY and CDR2 is SVGAGI in the germline V gene (reference sequence). The CDR3 is made up of 15 amino acids. CDR3: CASSYSGTGGWEQFF. The CDR3 nucleotides read TGTGCCAGCAGTTACTCGGGGACGGGAGGGTGGGAGCAGTTCTTC.

The gene calls are TRBV18 and TRBJ1-4; D gene uncertain. Trimming stripped 2 bases from V and 1 base from J, with 5 bases between. CDR3 size: 14 residues. The germline V gene encodes CDR1 KGHSH and CDR2 LQKENI. Here the CDR3 DNA reads TGTGCCAGCTCACCATTACTAACTAATGAAAAACTGTTTTTT. Translated: CASSPLLTNEKLFF. Full variable domain (remainder filled in from reference TRBV18 and TRBJ1-4): NAGVMQNPRHLVRRRGQEARLRCSPMKGHSHVYWYRQLPEEGLKFMVYLQKENIIDESGMPKERFSAEFPKEGPSILRIQQVVRGDSAAYFCASSPLLTNEKLFFGSGTQLSVL.

The V call is TRBV5-6, the J call TRBJ2-1, with 12 bases fitting TRBD2. From germline, CDR1 is SGHDT and CDR2 YYEEEE. The CDR3 totals 19 residues. V gave up 4 bases and J gave up 1 base; unmatched junction bases: 12. CDR3 nucleotide sequence: TGTGCCAGCAGCCACCGACTAGCGGGAGTCTTTAGGTCCTACAATGAGCAGTTCTTC. It translates to CASSHRLAGVFRSYNEQFF.

The chain has TRBV9 and TRBJ2-1, with D maybe TRBD2 (5 bases). The CDR3 is 14 residues long. Germline CDR1 reads SGDLS; CDR2 reads YYNGEE. V lost 0 bases to trimming and J lost 6 bases, with 10 bases between them. CDR3 region: CASSVAVAPNEQFF. CDR3 sequence (DNA): TGTGCCAGCAGCGTAGCGGTAGCGCCCAATGAGCAGTTCTTC.

This chain connects TRBV7-2 to TRBJ2-5; a possible D gene is TRBD2 (7 bases). Germline V gives CDR1 SGHTA, CDR2 FQGNSA. The CDR3 length is 14 residues. The ends were cut back, 5 bases at V and 2 bases at J, with 12 bases in the middle. The CDR3 protein is CASSGGAMQETQYF. The CDR3 nucleotides are TGTGCCAGCAGCGGGGGGGCAATGCAAGAGACCCAGTACTTC.

V usage is TRBV6-6 and J usage is TRBJ1-2, with D possibly TRBD1 on 6 matching bases. The CDR3 totals 15 residues. V was cut by 7 bases and J by 8 bases, with 23 bases left in between. Germline V CDR1 and CDR2: MNHNY, SVGAGI (reference sequence). CDR3 region: CASTRISDRPGGYTF. As DNA, the CDR3 is TGTGCCAGCACCCGAATTTCCGACAGGCCCGGGGGCTACACCTTC.

The rearrangement uses TRBV7-9 and TRBJ2-7; 8 bases are shared with TRBD2. Germline V gene lookup returns CDR1 SEHNR and CDR2 FQNEAQ (reference sequence). The CDR3 length is 18 residues. J lost 2 bases, V lost 4 bases, and 16 bases had no gene match. The CDR3 sequence is CASSSAGGLAGLAYEQYF. The DNA of the CDR3 is TGTGCCAGCAGCTCGGCCGGGGGGCTAGCGGGCCTGGCCTACGAGCAGTACTTC.